A single sample is the source of the 24 T cell receptor beta chains below, sequenced in a study of radiotherapy plus CTLA-4 blockade in lung cancer. Only in-frame clones appear in the TCRdb table, and some are missing; sequencing was by immunoSEQ multiplex PCR. The sample lists some 98,000 clones; approximately 78% were seen once. Here the sequenced sample was peripheral blood, taken from a patient treated with radiotherapy plus ipilimumab. All receptors come from a human donor with non-small cell lung cancer who had a partial response to radiotherapy plus ipilimumab.

This sequence joins TRBV2 and TRBJ1-5; 11 nucleotides line up with TRBD1. CDR3 size: 15 residues. Looked up from germline, CDR1 is SNHLY and CDR2 is FYNNEI. Trimming cost V 6 bases and J 7 bases; bases outside gene matches: 8. The chain's CDR3 is CASRKEWTGGQPQHF. The CDR3 DNA follows: TGTGCCAGCAGGAAGGAGTGGACAGGGGGCCAGCCCCAGCATTTT.

This clone is medium-sized in the sample. The genes are TRBV7-9 and TRBJ1-4, with D perhaps TRBD1 (5 bases). The CDR3 runs to 15 residues. Germline values: CDR1 SEHNR, CDR2 FQNEAQ (reference sequence). CDR3 DNA: TGTGCACAGGCAGGGATGAGAGTGACTAATGAAAAACTGTTTTTT. Translation gives CAQAGMRVTNEKLFF. The whole variable domain, remainder taken from reference TRBV7-9 and TRBJ1-4, is DTGVSQNPRHKITKRGQNVTFRCDPISEHNRLYWYRQTLGQGPEFLTYFQNEAQLEKSRLLSDRFSAERPKGSFSTLEIQRTEQGDSAMYLCAQAGMRVTNEKLFFGSGTQLSVL.

This rearrangement joins TRBV6-1 to TRBJ1-1; 8 bases agree with TRBD1. The V segment lost 7 bases and the J segment 1 base; nucleotides outside the gene matches: 5. From germline, CDR1 is MNHNS and CDR2 SASEGT. The CDR3 contains 14 residues. The CDR3 spells CASIADRANTEAFF. DNA for the CDR3: TGTGCCAGCATTGCGGACAGGGCGAACACTGAAGCTTTCTTT.

J is TRBJ1-4 and V is TRBV5-6; 7 bases line up with TRBD1. Unmatched junction bases numbered 8, after V lost 4 bases and J lost 8 bases. The CDR3 consists of 14 residues. In germline, CDR1 is SGHDT, CDR2 YYEEEE. DNA for the CDR3: TGTGCCAGCAGCCAGGACAGGCGGGGAGAAAAACTGTTTTTT. Translating it yields CASSQDRRGEKLFF.

V usage is TRBV2 and J usage is TRBJ1-1; 8 bases map to TRBD1. Trimming took 5 bases from V and 1 from J; bases not matched to a gene: 3. CDR3 size: 14 residues. In germline, CDR1 is SNHLY, CDR2 FYNNEI. CDR3: CASSPGQGNTEAFF. The CDR3 DNA reads as TGTGCCAGCAGTCCCGGACAGGGGAACACTGAAGCTTTCTTT. Drawing the rest from reference TRBV2 and TRBJ1-1, the complete variable domain is EPEVTQTPSHQVTQMGQEVILRCVPISNHLYFYWYRQILGQKVEFLVSFYNNEISEKSEIFDDQFSVERPDGSNFTLKIRSTKLEDSAMYFCASSPGQGNTEAFFGQGTRLTVV.

The genes are TRBV18 and TRBJ2-7; D is uncertain. This CDR3 spans 12 amino acids. The germline gives CDR1 KGHSH, CDR2 LQKENI. V was shortened by 4 bases and J by 3 bases, with 7 bases between the two germline ends. The CDR3 sequence: CASSRAVYEQYF. The DNA for the CDR3 is TGTGCCAGCTCACGGGCAGTCTACGAGCAGTACTTC.

In DNA form, the CDR3 reads TGTGCCAGCAGTGAAGTTAAGGGGATCACTGAAGCTTTCTTT. It is translated as CASSEVKGITEAFF. The chain is built from TRBV6-5 and TRBJ1-1; the D gene is possibly TRBD1 (5 bases). Per the germline V gene, CDR1 is MNHEY and CDR2 is SVGAGI. The CDR3 contains 14 residues. Deletions cut 5 bases from V and 4 bases from J, with 14 bases between.

The chain employs TRBV13 and TRBJ2-3, with TRBD2 identical over 10 bases. The CDR3 totals 18 residues. Looked up from germline, CDR1 is PRHDT and CDR2 is FYEKMQ (reference sequence). V dropped 4 bases and J dropped 5; count of bases not matched to a gene: 15. In DNA, the CDR3 is TGTGCCAGCAGCTCGAGTGCTAGCGGGAGCGAAGGGGGAGATACGCAGTATTTT. Its translation is CASSSSASGSEGGDTQYF.

The chain couples TRBV7-3 to TRBJ2-1, with 11 bases identical to TRBD2. Germline V lookup: CDR1 SGHTA, CDR2 FQGTGA. With V trimmed by 3 bases and J by 10 bases, 5 bases remained unmatched. The CDR3 contains 14 residues. The CDR3 DNA sequence: TGTGCCAGCAGCTTCGGACTAGCGGGTAGGGAGCAGTTCTTC. Translation: CASSFGLAGREQFF.

This sequence joins TRBV5-1 and TRBJ1-2; D is perhaps TRBD1 (5 bases). Between the trimmed V and J ends, which lost 4 bases and 6 bases, there was a span of 16 bases. CDR1 SGHRS and CDR2 YFSETQ come from the germline V gene. CDR3 length: 14 amino acids. In DNA, the CDR3 is TGCGCCAGCAGCCTTCCAGGGACTCCGAATGGCTACACCTTC. As protein: CASSLPGTPNGYTF.

The rearrangement uses TRBV2 and TRBJ2-2; 9 bases fit TRBD1. Germline CDR1 SNHLY, CDR2 FYNNEI. V trimming: 6 bases; J trimming: 4 bases; junction bases outside the gene matches: 6. This CDR3 spans 15 amino acids. CDR3 DNA sequence: TGTGCCAGCAGGGCGACAGGGGGAAGCACCGGGGAGCTGTTTTTT. Protein: CASRATGGSTGELFF.

The rearrangement links TRBV5-6 to TRBJ1-1, with TRBD1 matching over 11 bases. Trimming removed 5 bases from V and 1 base from J; junction bases left unmatched: 7. CDR3 size: 16 residues. Germline-derived CDR1 and CDR2 are SGHDT and YYEEEE. The CDR3 DNA reads TGTGCCAGCAGTCGCGGACAGGGGGCGAAGAACACTGAAGCTTTCTTT. It is translated as CASSRGQGAKNTEAFF.

This clone was seen a handful of times. The rearrangement uses TRBV27 and TRBJ2-6; D possibly corresponds to TRBD1 (7 bases). V was clipped by 1 base and J by 0 bases, with 19 bases between them. The CDR3 spans 20 residues. Looked up from germline, CDR1 is MNHEY and CDR2 is SMNVEV (reference sequence). The CDR3 here is CASSLWAGGGGTSGANVLTF. The CDR3 DNA reads TGTGCCAGCAGTTTATGGGCAGGGGGTGGGGGGACCTCTGGGGCCAACGTCCTGACTTTC.

This chain connects TRBV28 to TRBJ2-7; a possible D gene is TRBD2 (5 bases). This CDR3 spans 12 amino acids. In germline, CDR1 is MDHEN, CDR2 SYDVKM. V lost 6 bases and J lost 3, with 9 bases in between. The CDR3 reads CASRSGFYEQYF. The CDR3 coding sequence is TGTGCCAGCAGGTCGGGGTTCTACGAGCAGTACTTC.

The V call is TRBV19, the J call TRBJ2-7, with 10 bases identical to TRBD1. CDR3 length: 14 residues. The germline gives CDR1 LNHDA, CDR2 SQIVND (reference sequence). The V gene end was trimmed by 4 bases and the J gene end by 6 bases; junction bases not matched to a gene: 6. DNA for the CDR3: TGTGCCAGTAGTAGACAGGGGGCGAAGTCCGAGCAGTACTTC. It encodes CASSRQGAKSEQYF.

V is TRBV27 and J is TRBJ2-1; 9 bases line up with TRBD2. V lost 6 bases and J lost 0; bases outside the gene matches: 6. Germline V gives CDR1 MNHEY, CDR2 SMNVEV (reference sequence). There are 16 residues in the CDR3. CDR3 in DNA: TGTGCCAGCAGCCGACTAGCGGCCTTCTCCTACAATGAGCAGTTCTTC. This codes for CASSRLAAFSYNEQFF.

J is TRBJ2-1 and V is TRBV7-3; 10 bases align to TRBD2. The CDR3 has 17 residues. V lost 1 base and J lost 5; bases outside the gene matches: 8. Looked up from germline, CDR1 is SGHTA and CDR2 is FQGTGA. CDR3 sequence (DNA): TGTGCCAGCAGCTTAATACCCGGACTAGCGGAGGACAATGAGCAGTTCTTC. The encoded protein is CASSLIPGLAEDNEQFF.

The chain has TRBV7-3 and TRBJ2-5; D is perhaps TRBD1 (5 bases). Trimming shortened V by 10 bases and J by 2 bases, and 20 bases separated the two germline ends. CDR1 and CDR2 from the germline V gene are SGHTA and FQGTGA. The CDR3 spans 15 residues. The CDR3 is CATYSFTGAQETQYF. CDR3 nucleotides: TGTGCCACCTACTCATTCACAGGAGCTCAAGAGACCCAGTACTTC.

The chain employs TRBV15 and TRBJ2-7; a possible D gene is TRBD1 (6 bases). The CDR3 has 13 residues. The germline CDR1 and CDR2 sequences are LNHNV and YYDKDF (reference sequence). V was pared by 4 bases and J by 3 bases, with 10 bases between. CDR3 bases: TGTGCCACCAGCACAGAACAGGGCTACGAGCAGTACTTC. Amino acid sequence: CATSTEQGYEQYF.

The chain combines TRBV10-3 with TRBJ2-3; tentatively, D is TRBD1 (5 bases). V was shortened by 7 bases and J by 0 bases, with 8 bases between the two germline ends. Germline-derived CDR1 and CDR2 are ENHRY and SYGVKD. This CDR3 region has 13 residues. DNA of the CDR3: TGTGCCATCATGCGACAGAGCACAGATACGCAGTATTTT. This encodes CAIMRQSTDTQYF.

This chain joins TRBV11-3 and TRBJ2-7; 10 positions agree with TRBD1. V dropped 4 bases and J dropped 6; count of bases not matched to a gene: 6. Germline V gene data show CDR1 as SGHNT and CDR2 as YENEEA. The length of the CDR3 is 14 residues. The CDR3 loop is CASSYGTGEAEQYF. CDR3 DNA sequence: TGTGCCAGCAGCTACGGGACAGGGGAGGCCGAGCAGTACTTC.

The J gene is TRBJ2-3, the V gene TRBV19, with TRBD2 matching 9 bases. Trimming cost V 6 bases and J 5 bases; bases outside gene matches: 18. Germline values: CDR1 LNHDA, CDR2 SQIVND (reference sequence). The CDR3 runs 18 residues. The DNA for the CDR3 is TGTGCCAGTAGCTCCCCCGGGGTAGCGGGAGTTTACATAGATACGCAGTATTTT. Translation: CASSSPGVAGVYIDTQYF.

This clone is a singleton in its sample. The chain couples TRBV7-3 to TRBJ2-2, with 14 positions matching TRBD2. The CDR3 is 16 amino acids. The V and J ends lost 5 bases and 7 bases, in that order; junction bases with no gene match: 6. Looked up from germline, CDR1 is SGHTA and CDR2 is FQGTGA. The CDR3 sequence is CASSPGLAGVNGELFF. CDR3 bases: TGTGCCAGCAGCCCGGGACTAGCGGGAGTAAACGGGGAGCTGTTTTTT.

This chain uses TRBV7-6 with TRBJ2-5; no clear D gene. CDR3 length: 12 amino acids. V was trimmed by 5 bases and J by 5 bases, leaving 9 bases between them. Germline V gene lookup returns CDR1 SGHVS and CDR2 FNYEAQ. The CDR3 DNA follows: TGTGCCAGCAGCCCTTCCGGTGAGACCCAGTACTTC. Protein sequence: CASSPSGETQYF.